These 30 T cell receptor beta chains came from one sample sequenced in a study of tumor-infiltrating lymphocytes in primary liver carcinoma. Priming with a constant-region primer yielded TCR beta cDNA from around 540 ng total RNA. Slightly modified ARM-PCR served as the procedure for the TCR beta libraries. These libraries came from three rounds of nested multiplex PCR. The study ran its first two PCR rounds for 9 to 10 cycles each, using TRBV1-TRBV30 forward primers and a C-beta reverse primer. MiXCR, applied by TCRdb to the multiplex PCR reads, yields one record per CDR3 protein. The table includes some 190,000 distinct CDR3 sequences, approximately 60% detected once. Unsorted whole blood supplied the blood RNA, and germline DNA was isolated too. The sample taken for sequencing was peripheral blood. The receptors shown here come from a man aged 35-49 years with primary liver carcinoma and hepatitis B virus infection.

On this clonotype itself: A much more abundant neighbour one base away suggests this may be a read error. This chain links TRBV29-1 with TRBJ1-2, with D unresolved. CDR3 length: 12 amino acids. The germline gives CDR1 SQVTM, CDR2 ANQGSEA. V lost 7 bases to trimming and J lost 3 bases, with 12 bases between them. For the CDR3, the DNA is TGCAGCGCCGCGGATTCGGACTATGGCTACACCTTC. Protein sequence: CSAADSDYGYTF.

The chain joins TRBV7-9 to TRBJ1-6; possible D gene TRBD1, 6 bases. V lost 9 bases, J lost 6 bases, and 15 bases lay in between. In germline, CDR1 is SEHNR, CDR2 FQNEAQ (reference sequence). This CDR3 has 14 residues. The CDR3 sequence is CASSAGESNSPLHF. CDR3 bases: TGTGCCAGTTCTGCAGGGGAGAGTAATTCACCCCTCCACTTT. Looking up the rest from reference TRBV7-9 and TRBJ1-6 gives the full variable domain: DTGVSQNPRHKITKRGQNVTFRCDPISEHNRLYWYRQTLGQGPEFLTYFQNEAQLEKSRLLSDRFSAERPKGSFSTLEIQRTEQGDSAMYLCASSAGESNSPLHFGNGTRLTVT.

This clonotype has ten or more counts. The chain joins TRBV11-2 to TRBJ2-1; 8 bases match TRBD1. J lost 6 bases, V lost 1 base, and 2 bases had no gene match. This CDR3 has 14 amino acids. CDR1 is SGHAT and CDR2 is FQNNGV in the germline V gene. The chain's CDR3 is CASSLGGTGNEQFF. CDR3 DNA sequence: TGTGCCAGCAGCTTAGGGGGGACAGGCAATGAGCAGTTCTTC.

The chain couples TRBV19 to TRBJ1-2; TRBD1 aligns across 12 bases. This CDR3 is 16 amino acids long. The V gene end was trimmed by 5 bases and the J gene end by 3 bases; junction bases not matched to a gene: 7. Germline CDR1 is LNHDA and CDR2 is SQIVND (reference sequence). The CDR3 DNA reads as TGTGCCAGTAGTCCGGGACAGGGGGCGATAGACTATGGCTACACCTTC. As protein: CASSPGQGAIDYGYTF.

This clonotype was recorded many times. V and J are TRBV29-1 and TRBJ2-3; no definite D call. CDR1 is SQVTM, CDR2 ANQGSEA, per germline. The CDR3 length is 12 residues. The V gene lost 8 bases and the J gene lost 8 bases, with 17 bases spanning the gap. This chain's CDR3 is CSSSGGDTTQYF. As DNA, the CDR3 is TGCAGCTCTTCGGGCGGCGATACTACGCAGTATTTT.

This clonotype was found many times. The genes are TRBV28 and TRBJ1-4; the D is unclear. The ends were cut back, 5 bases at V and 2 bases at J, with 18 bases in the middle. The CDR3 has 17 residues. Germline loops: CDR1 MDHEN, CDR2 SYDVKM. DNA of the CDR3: TGTGCCAGCAGTCAACCCACAGCGGATATCACTAATGAAAAACTGTTTTTT. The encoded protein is CASSQPTADITNEKLFF.

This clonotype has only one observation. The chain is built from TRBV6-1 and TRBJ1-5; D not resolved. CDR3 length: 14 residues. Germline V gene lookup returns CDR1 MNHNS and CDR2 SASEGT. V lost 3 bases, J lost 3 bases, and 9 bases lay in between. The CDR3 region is CASSEITPNQPQHF. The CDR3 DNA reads TGTGCCAGCAGTGAGATAACTCCCAATCAGCCCCAGCATTTT.

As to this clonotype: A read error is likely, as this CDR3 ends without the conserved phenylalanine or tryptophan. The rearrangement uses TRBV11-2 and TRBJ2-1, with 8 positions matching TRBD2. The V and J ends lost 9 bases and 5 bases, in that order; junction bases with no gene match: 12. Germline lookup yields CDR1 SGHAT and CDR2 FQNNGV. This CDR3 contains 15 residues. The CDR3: CASTRQAGAHNEQFI. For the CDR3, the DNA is TGTGCCAGTACCCGACAAGCGGGAGCCCACAATGAGCAGTTCATC.

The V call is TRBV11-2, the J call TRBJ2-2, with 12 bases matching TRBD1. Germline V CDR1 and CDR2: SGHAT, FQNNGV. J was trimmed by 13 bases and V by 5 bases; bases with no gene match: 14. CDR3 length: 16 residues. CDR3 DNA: TGTGCCAGCAGCCCGGGACAGGGGGCGAGGGGCAGGGGGCTGTTTTTT. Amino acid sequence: CASSPGQGARGRGLFF.

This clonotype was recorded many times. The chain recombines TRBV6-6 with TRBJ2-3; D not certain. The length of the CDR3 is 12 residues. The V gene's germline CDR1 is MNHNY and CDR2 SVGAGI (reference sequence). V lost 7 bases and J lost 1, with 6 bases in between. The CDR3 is CASTAGTDTQYF. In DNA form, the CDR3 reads TGTGCCAGCACGGCCGGCACAGATACGCAGTATTTT.

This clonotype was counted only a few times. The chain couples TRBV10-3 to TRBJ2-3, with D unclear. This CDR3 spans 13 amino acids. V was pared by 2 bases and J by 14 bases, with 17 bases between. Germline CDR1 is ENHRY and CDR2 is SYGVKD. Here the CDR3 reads CAISEQPDAWAYF. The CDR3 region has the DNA TGTGCCATCAGTGAGCAACCGGACGCCTGGGCGTATTTT.

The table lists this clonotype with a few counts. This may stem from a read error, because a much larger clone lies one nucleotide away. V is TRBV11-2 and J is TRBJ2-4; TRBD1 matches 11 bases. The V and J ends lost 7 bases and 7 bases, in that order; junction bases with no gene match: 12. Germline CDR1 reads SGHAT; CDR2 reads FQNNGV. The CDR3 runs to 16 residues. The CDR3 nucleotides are TGTGCCAGCATCATAATAGGACAGGGGGCAGGGAACATTCAGTACTTC. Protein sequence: CASIIIGQGAGNIQYF.

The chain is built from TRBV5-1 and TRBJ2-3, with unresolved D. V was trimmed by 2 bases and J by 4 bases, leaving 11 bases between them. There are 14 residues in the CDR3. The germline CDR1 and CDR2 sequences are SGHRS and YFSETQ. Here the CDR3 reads CASSLRVGADTQYF. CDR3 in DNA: TGCGCCAGCAGCTTACGGGTGGGCGCAGATACGCAGTATTTT.

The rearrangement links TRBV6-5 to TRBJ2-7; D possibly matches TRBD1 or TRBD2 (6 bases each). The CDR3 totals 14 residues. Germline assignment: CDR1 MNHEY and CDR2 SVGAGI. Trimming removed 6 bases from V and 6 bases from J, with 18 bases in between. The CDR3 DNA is TGTGCCAGCAGAGCCAGGACAGAGGGGGGCGAGCAGTACTTC. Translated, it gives CASRARTEGGEQYF.

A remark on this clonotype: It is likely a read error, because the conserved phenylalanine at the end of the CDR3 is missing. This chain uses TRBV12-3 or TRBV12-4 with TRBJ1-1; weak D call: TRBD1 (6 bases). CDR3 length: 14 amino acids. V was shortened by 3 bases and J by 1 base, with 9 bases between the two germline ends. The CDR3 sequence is CASSFSQGNTEAFI. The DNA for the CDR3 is TGTGCCAGCAGTTTCTCACAGGGGAACACTGAAGCTTTCATT.

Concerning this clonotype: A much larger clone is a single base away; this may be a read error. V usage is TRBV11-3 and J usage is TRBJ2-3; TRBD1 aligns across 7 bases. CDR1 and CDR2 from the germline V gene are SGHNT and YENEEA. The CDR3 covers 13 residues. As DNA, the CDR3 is TGTGCCAGCCGGGCCCCAGGGGGAGATACGCGGTATTTT. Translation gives CASRAPGGDTRYF.

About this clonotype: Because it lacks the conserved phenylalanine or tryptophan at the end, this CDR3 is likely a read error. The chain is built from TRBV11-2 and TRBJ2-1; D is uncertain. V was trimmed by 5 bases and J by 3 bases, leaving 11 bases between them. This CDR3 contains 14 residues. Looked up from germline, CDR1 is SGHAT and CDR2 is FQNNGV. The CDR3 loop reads CASSPRLNYNEQFS. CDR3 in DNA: TGTGCCAGCAGCCCCCGACTTAACTACAATGAGCAGTTCTCC.

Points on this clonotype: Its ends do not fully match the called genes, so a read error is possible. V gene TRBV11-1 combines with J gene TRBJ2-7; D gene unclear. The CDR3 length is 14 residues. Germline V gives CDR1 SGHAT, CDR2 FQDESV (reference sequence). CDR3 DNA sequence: TGTGTCAGCAGCTTAGCTGGCTTTTCCGGCGAGCAGTACTTC. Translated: CVSSLAGFSGEQYF.

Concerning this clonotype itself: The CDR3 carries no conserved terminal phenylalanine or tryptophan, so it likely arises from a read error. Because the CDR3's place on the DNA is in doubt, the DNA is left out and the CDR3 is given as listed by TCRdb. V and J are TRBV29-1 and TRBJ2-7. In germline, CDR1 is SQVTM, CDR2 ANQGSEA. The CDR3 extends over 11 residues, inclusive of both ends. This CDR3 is CSVTLGIHRYL.

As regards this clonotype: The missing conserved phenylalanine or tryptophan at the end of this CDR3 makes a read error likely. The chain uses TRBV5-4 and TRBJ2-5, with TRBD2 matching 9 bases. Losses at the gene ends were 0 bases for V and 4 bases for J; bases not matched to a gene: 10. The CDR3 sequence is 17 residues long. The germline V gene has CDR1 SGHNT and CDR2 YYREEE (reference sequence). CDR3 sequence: CASSLGGSGGLTETQYL. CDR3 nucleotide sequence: TGTGCCAGCAGCTTGGGGGGTAGCGGGGGCCTAACAGAGACCCAGTACCTC.

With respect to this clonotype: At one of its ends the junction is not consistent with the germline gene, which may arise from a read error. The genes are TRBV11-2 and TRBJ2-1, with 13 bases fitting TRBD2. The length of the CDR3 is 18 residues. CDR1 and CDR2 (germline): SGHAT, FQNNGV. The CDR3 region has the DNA TGTGCCAGCAGCATACTAGGTCTTGGGACTAGCGGGAACTATGAACAGTTCTTC. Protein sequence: CASSILGLGTSGNYEQFF.

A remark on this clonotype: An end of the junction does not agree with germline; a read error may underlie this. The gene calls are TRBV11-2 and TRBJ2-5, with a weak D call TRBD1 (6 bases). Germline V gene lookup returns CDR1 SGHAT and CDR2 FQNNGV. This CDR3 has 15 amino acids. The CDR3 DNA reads TGTGCCAACAGCCTGATCTGGACAGTTCAAGAGACCCAGTACTTC. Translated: CANSLIWTVQETQYF.

The CDR3: CAWSAQPQVGYTF. In DNA form, the CDR3 reads TGTGCCTGGAGTGCACAGCCGCAGGTCGGCTACACCTTC. The chain links TRBV30 to TRBJ1-2; no clear D gene. The CDR3 runs 13 residues. Germline V gives CDR1 GTSNPN, CDR2 SVGIG (reference sequence). The ends were cut back, 1 base at V and 8 bases at J, with 14 bases in the middle.

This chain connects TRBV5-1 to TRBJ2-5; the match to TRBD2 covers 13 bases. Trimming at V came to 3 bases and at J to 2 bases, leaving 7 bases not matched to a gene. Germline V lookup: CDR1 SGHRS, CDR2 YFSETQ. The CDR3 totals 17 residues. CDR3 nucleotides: TGCGCCAGCAGCTCCTACGGACTAGCGGGAGAGCAAGAGACCCAGTACTTC. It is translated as CASSSYGLAGEQETQYF.

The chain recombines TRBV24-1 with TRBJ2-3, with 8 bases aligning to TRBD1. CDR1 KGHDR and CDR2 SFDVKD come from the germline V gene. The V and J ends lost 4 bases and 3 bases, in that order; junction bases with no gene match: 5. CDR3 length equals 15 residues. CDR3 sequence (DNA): TGTGCCACCAGTGACCTCGGACAGGGAACAGATACGCAGTATTTT. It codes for CATSDLGQGTDTQYF.

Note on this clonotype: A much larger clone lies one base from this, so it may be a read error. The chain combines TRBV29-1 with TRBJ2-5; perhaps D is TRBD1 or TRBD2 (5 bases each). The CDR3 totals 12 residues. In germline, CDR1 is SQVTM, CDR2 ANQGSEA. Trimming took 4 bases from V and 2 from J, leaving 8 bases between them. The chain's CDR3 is CSVGGSQETQYF. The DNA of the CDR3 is TGCAGCGTTGGGGGGAGTCAAGAGACCCAGTACTTC.

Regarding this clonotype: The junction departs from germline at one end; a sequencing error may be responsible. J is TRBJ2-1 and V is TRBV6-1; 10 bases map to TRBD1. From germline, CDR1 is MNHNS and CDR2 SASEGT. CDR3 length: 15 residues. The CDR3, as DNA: TGTGTCAGCAGCAATCCGGGACAGGGGTCCAATGAGCAGTTCTTC. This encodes CVSSNPGQGSNEQFF.

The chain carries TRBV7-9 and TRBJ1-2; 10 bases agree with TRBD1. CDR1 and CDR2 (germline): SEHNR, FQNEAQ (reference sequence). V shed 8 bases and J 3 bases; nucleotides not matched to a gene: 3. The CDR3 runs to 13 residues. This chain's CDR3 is CASGTGEDYGYTF. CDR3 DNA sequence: TGTGCCAGCGGGACAGGGGAGGACTATGGCTACACCTTC. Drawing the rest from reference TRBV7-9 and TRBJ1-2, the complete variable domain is DTGVSQNPRHKITKRGQNVTFRCDPISEHNRLYWYRQTLGQGPEFLTYFQNEAQLEKSRLLSDRFSAERPKGSFSTLEIQRTEQGDSAMYLCASGTGEDYGYTFGSGTRLTVV.

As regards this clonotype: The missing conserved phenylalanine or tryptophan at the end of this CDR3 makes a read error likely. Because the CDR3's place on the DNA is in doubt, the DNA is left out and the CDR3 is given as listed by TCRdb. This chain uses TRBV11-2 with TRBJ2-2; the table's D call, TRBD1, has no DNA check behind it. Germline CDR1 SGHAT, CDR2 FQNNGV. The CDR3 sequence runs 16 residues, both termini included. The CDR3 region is CASSALGQTNTGELFL.

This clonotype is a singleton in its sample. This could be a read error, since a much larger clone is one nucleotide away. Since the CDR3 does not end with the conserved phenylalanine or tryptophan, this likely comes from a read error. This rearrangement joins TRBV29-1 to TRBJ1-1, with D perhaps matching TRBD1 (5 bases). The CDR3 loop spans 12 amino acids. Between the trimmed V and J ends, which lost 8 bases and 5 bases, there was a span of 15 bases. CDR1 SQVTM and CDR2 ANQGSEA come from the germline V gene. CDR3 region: CSSVGVGTEAFC. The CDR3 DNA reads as TGCAGCTCGGTGGGGGTTGGGACTGAAGCTTTCTGT.